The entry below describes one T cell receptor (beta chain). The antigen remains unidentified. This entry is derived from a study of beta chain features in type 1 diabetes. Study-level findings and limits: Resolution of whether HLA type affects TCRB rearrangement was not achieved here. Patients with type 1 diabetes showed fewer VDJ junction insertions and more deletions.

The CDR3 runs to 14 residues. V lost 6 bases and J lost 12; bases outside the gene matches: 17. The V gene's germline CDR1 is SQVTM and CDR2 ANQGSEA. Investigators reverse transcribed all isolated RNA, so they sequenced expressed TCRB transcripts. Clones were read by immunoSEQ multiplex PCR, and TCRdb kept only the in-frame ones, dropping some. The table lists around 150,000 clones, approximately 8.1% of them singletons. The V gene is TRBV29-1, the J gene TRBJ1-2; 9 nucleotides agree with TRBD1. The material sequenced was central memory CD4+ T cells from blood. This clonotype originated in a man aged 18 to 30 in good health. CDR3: CSVARGQGLGKHTF. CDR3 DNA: TGCAGCGTCGCGCGAGGACAGGGGTTGGGAAAGCACACCTTC.